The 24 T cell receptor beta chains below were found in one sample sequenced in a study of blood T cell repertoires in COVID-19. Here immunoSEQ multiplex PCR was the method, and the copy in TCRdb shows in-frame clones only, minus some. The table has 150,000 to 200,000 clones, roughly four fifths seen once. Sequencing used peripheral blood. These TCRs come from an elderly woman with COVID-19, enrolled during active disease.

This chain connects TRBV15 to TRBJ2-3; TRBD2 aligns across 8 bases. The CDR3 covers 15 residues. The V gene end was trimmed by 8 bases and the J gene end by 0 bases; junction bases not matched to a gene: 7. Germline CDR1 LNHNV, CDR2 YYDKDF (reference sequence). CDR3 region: CATEGLAGSTDTQYF. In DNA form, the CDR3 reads TGTGCCACCGAGGGTCTAGCGGGTAGCACAGATACGCAGTATTTT.

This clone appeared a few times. The CDR3 sequence: CACLGGGYEQYF. Here the CDR3 DNA reads TGTGCCTGCCTTGGGGGGGGATACGAGCAGTACTTC. This chain links TRBV28 with TRBJ2-7; TRBD2 matches 7 bases. Trimming removed 11 bases from V and 4 bases from J; junction bases left unmatched: 8. The CDR3 is 12 residues long. The germline V gene encodes CDR1 MDHEN and CDR2 SYDVKM.

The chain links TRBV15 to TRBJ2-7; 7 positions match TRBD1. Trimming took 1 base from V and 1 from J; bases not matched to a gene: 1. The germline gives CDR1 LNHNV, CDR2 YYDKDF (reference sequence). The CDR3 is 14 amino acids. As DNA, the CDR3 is TGTGCCACCAGCAGAGCCAGGGGGTCCTACGAGCAGTACTTC. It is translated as CATSRARGSYEQYF. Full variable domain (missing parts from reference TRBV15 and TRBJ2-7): DAMVIQNPRYQVTQFGKPVTLSCSQTLNHNVMYWYQQKSSQAPKLLFHYYDKDFNNEADTPDNFQSRRPNTSFCFLDIRSPGLGDTAMYLCATSRARGSYEQYFGPGTRLTVT.

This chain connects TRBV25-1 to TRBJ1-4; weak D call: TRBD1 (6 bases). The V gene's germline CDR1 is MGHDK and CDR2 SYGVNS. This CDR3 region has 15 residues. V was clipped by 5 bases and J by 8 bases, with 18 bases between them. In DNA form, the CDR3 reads TGTGCCAGCAGTTTCGCAGCCACAGGGCGGGAAAAACTGTTTTTT. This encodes CASSFAATGREKLFF.

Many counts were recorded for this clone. The CDR3 loop is CASSPGPGEGYGYTF. CDR3 coding DNA: TGTGCCAGCAGCCCAGGGCCGGGGGAAGGCTATGGCTACACCTTC. This chain uses TRBV7-8 with TRBJ1-2; perhaps TRBD1 as D (5 bases). The CDR3 has 15 amino acids. V lost 5 bases to trimming and J lost 4 bases, with 17 bases between them. CDR1 and CDR2 from the germline V gene are SGHVS and FQNEAQ.

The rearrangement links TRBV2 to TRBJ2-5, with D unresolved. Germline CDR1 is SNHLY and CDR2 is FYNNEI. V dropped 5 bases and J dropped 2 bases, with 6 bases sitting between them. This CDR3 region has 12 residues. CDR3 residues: CASSPYQETQYF. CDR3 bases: TGTGCCAGCAGTCCGTATCAAGAGACCCAGTACTTC.

The chain's CDR3 is CASSLVIGGDRGYTF. Written as DNA, the CDR3 is TGCGCCAGCAGCTTGGTTATAGGGGGAGATCGTGGCTACACCTTC. This chain links TRBV5-1 with TRBJ1-2; a possible D gene is TRBD1 (6 bases). This CDR3 region has 15 residues. Trimming shortened V by 0 bases and J by 7 bases, and 16 bases separated the two germline ends. Germline assignment: CDR1 SGHRS and CDR2 YFSETQ.

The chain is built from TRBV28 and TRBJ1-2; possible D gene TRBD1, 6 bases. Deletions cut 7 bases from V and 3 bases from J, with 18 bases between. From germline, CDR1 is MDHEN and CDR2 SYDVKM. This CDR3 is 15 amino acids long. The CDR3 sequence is CASKWGGLKYYGYTF. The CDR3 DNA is TGTGCCAGCAAGTGGGGGGGGCTTAAGTACTATGGCTACACCTTC.

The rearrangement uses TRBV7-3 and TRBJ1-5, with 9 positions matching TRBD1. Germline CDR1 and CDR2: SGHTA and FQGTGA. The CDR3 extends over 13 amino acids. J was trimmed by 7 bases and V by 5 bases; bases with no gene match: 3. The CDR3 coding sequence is TGTGCCAGCAGCCCCGGGACAGGGCAGCCCCAGCATTTT. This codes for CASSPGTGQPQHF. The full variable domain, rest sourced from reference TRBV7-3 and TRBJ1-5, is GAGVSQTPSNKVTEKGKYVELRCDPISGHTALYWYRQSLGQGPEFLIYFQGTGAADDSGLPNDRFFAVRPEGSVSTLKIQRTERGDSAVYLCASSPGTGQPQHFGDGTRLSIL.

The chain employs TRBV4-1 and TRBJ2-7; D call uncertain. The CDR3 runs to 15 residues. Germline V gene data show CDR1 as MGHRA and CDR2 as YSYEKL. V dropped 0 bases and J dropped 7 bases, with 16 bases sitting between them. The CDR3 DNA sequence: TGCGCCAGCAGCCAAGATTACGTCGGCGGCGGAGAGCAGTACTTC. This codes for CASSQDYVGGGEQYF.

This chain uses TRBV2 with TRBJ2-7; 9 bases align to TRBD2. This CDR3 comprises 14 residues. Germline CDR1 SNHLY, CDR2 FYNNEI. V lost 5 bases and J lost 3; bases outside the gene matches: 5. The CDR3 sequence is CASSSGLALYEQYF. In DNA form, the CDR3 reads TGTGCCAGCAGTTCGGGACTAGCTCTCTACGAGCAGTACTTC.

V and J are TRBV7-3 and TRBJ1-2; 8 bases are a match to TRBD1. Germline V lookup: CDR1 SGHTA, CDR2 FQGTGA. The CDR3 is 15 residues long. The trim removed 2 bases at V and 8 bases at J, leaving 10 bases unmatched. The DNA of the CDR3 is TGTGCCAGCAGCTTATGGGATCGACAGGGGATCGGCTACACCTTC. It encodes CASSLWDRQGIGYTF.

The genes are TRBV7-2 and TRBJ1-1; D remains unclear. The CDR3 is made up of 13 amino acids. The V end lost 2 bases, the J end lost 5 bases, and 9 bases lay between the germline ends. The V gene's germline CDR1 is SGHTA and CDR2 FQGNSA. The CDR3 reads CASSLYVRTEAFF. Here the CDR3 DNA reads TGTGCCAGCAGCTTATATGTGAGGACTGAAGCTTTCTTT. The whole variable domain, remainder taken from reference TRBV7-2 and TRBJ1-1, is GAGVSQSPSNKVTEKGKDVELRCDPISGHTALYWYRQSLGQGLEFLIYFQGNSAPDKSGLPSDRFSAERTGGSVSTLTIQRTQQEDSAVYLCASSLYVRTEAFFGQGTRLTVV.

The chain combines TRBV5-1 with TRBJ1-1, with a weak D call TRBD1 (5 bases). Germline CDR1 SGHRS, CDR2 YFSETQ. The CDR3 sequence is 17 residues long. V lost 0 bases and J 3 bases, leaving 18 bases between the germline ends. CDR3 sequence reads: CASSLGTRGSVYTEAFF. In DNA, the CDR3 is TGCGCCAGCAGCTTGGGGACACGGGGGTCCGTGTACACTGAAGCTTTCTTT.

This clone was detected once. DNA of the CDR3: TGTGCCACCAGTTCGGCGGGGGGGTCCTACGAGCAGTACTTC. It codes for CATSSAGGSYEQYF. This chain connects TRBV24-1 to TRBJ2-7; TRBD2 agrees at 9 bases. Germline V gives CDR1 KGHDR, CDR2 SFDVKD. The J segment lost 1 base and the V segment lost 6 bases, leaving 3 bases of the junction unmatched. This CDR3 spans 14 amino acids.

The CDR3 loop is CASSQASPPRGTKNIQYF. Written as DNA, the CDR3 is TGCGCCAGCAGCCAAGCCTCCCCCCCTAGGGGGACCAAAAACATTCAGTACTTC. V usage is TRBV4-3 and J usage is TRBJ2-4; a possible D gene is TRBD1 (6 bases). Deletions cut 1 base from V and 2 bases from J, with 18 bases between. CDR1 and CDR2 from the germline V gene are LGHNA and YSLEER. This CDR3 is built from 18 residues.

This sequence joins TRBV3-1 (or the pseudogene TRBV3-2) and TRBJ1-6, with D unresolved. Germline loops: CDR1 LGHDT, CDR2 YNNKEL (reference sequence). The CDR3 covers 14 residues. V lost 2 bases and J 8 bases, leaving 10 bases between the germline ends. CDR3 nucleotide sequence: TGTGCCAGCAGCCAAACCCGGCGGGATTCACCCCTCCACTTT. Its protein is CASSQTRRDSPLHF.

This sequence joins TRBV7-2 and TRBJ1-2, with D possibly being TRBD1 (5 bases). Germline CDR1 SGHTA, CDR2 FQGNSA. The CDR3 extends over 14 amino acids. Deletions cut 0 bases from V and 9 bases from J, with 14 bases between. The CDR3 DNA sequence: TGTGCCAGCAGCTTAGCGTGGGCAGGGTTGAGCTACACCTTC. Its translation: CASSLAWAGLSYTF.

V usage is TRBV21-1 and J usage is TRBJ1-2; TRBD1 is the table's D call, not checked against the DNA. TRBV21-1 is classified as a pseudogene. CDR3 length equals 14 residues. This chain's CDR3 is CASSKNLGHGGYTF. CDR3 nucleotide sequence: TGTGCCAGCAGCAAAAATTTGGGACACGGTGGCTACACCTTC.

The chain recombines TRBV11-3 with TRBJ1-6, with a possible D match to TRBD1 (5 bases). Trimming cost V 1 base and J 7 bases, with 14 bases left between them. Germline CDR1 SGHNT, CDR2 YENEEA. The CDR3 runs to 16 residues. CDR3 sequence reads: CASSLGDSLPNSPLHF. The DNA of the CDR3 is TGTGCCAGCAGCTTAGGGGACTCACTCCCCAATTCACCCCTCCACTTT.

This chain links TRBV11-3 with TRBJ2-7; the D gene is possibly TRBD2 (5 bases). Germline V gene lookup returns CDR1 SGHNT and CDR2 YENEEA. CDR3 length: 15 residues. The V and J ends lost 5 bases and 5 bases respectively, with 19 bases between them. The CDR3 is CASSPVWTLAHEQYF. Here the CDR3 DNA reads TGTGCCAGCAGCCCCGTTTGGACCCTAGCCCACGAGCAGTACTTC.

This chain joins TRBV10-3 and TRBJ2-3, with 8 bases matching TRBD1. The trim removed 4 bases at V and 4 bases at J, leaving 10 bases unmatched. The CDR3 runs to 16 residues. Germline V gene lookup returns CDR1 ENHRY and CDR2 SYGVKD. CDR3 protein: CAISVTDRGFADTQYF. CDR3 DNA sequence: TGTGCCATCAGTGTTACAGACAGGGGTTTTGCAGATACGCAGTATTTT.

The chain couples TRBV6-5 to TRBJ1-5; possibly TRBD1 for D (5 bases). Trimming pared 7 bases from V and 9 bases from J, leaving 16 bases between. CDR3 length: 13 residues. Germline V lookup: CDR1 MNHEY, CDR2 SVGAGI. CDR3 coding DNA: TGTGCCAGCAACCCCGTAGCGGGGGGGCCCCAGCATTTT. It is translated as CASNPVAGGPQHF.

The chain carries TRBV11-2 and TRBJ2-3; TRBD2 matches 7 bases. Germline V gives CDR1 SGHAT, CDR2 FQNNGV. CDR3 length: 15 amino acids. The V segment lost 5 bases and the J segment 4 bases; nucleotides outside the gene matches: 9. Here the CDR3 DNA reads TGTGCCAGCAGCGGGCGGGACTACCCCGCAGATACGCAGTATTTT. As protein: CASSGRDYPADTQYF.